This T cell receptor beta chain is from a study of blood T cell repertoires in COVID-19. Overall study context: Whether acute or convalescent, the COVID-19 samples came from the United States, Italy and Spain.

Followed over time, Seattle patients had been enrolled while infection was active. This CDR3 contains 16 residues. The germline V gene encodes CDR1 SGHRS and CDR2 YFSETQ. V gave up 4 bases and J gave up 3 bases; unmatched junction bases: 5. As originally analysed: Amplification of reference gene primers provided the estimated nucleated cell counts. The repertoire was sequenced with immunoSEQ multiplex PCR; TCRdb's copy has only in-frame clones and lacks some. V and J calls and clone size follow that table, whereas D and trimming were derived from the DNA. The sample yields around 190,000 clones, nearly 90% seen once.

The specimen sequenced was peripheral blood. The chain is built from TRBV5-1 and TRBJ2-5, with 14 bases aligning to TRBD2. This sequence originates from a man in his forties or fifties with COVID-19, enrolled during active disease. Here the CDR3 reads CASSPGLAGGEETQYF. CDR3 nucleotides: TGCGCCAGCAGCCCTGGACTAGCGGGGGGCGAAGAGACCCAGTACTTC.